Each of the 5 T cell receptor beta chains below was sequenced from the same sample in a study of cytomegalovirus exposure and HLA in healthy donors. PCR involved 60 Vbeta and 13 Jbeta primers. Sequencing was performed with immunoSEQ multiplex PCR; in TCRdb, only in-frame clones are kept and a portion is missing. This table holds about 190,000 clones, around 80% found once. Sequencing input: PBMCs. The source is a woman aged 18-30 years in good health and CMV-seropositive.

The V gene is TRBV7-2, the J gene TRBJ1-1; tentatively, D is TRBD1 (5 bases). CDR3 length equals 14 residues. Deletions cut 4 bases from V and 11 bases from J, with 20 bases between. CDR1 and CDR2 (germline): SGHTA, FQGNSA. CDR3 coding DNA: TGTGCCAGCAGCTCCGGGGGTGGTGAGGGTCCGGCTTTCTTT. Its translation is CASSSGGGEGPAFF.

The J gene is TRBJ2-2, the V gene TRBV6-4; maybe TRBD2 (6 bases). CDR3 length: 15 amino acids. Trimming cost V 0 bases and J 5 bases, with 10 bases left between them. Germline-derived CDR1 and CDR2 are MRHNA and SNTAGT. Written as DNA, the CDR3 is TGTGCCAGCAGTGACTCGGAGGGGTCGACCGGGGAGCTGTTTTTT. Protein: CASSDSEGSTGELFF.

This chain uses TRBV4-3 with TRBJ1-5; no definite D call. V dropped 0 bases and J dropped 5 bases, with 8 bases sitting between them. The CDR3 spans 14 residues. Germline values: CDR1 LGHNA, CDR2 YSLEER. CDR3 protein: CASSQDGRDQPQHF. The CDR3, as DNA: TGCGCCAGCAGCCAAGATGGGAGGGATCAGCCCCAGCATTTT.

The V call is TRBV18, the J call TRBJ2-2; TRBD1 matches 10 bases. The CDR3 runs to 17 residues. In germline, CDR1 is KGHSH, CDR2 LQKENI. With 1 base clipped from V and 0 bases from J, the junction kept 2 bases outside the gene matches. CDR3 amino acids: CASSPRDRGSNTGELFF. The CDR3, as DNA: TGTGCCAGCTCACCACGGGACAGGGGATCGAACACCGGGGAGCTGTTTTTT.

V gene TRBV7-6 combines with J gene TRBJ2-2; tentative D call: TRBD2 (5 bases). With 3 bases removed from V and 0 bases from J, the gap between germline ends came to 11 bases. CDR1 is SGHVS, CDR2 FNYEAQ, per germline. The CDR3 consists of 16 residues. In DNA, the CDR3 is TGTGCCAGCAGCTTTGAGCGGCCCGCGAACACCGGGGAGCTGTTTTTT. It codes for CASSFERPANTGELFF.